Shown below are 19 T cell receptor beta chains from a single sample sequenced in a study of blood T cell repertoires in COVID-19. Profiled with immunoSEQ multiplex PCR; TCRdb holds only in-frame clones, not every one. The sample records about 300,000 clones, about 90% being singletons. Material: peripheral blood. These receptors came from a man aged 18 to 35 who had recovered from COVID-19.

V and J are TRBV11-2 and TRBJ2-7; 7 bases are a match to TRBD1. J lost 1 base, V lost 1 base, and 4 bases had no gene match. Germline V gene sequence: CDR1 SGHAT, CDR2 FQNNGV. The CDR3 length is 15 residues. In DNA, the CDR3 is TGTGCCAGCAGCTTAGGAACAGGGGTTTCCTACGAGCAGTACTTC. Its translation is CASSLGTGVSYEQYF.

The V gene is TRBV5-1, the J gene TRBJ1-2; TRBD1 might be the D (5 bases). The CDR3 runs to 14 residues. Deletions cut 0 bases from V and 7 bases from J, with 13 bases between. Per germline, CDR1 SGHRS and CDR2 YFSETQ. The CDR3 loop reads CASSLGQGLGGYTF. DNA for the CDR3: TGCGCCAGCAGCTTGGGCCAGGGTCTGGGTGGCTACACCTTC.

This chain links TRBV19 with TRBJ2-2; 9 bases agree with TRBD1. The J segment lost 5 bases and the V segment lost 3 bases, leaving 4 bases of the junction unmatched. The CDR3 runs 15 residues. The germline V gene has CDR1 LNHDA and CDR2 SQIVND (reference sequence). In nucleotides, the CDR3 is TGTGCCAGTAGTATGAGGGACAGGGTGACCGGGGAGCTGTTTTTT. Protein: CASSMRDRVTGELFF. Full variable domain (missing parts from reference TRBV19 and TRBJ2-2): DGGITQSPKYLFRKEGQNVTLSCEQNLNHDAMYWYRQDPGQGLRLIYYSQIVNDFQKGDIAEGYSVSREKKESFPLTVTSAQKNPTAFYLCASSMRDRVTGELFFGEGSRLTVL.

This clone came up a few times. The chain has TRBV2 and TRBJ2-2; tentative D call: TRBD2 (6 bases). V lost 5 bases to trimming and J lost 0 bases, with 16 bases between them. The germline V gene encodes CDR1 SNHLY and CDR2 FYNNEI. This CDR3 region has 17 residues. The CDR3 nucleotides are TGTGCCAGCAGTCGGGACTCTCCTTATTCGAACACCGGGGAGCTGTTTTTT. It is translated as CASSRDSPYSNTGELFF.

This chain connects TRBV6-1 to TRBJ1-5; D is unclear. The CDR3 is 13 amino acids. From germline, CDR1 is MNHNS and CDR2 SASEGT. V was cut by 2 bases and J by 4 bases, with 6 bases left in between. This chain's CDR3 is CASSERENQPQHF. DNA for the CDR3: TGTGCCAGCAGTGAAAGGGAGAATCAGCCCCAGCATTTT.

This sequence joins TRBV6-5 and TRBJ2-7, with a weak D call TRBD1 (5 bases). The germline V gene encodes CDR1 MNHEY and CDR2 SVGAGI. With 2 bases removed from V and 0 bases from J, the gap between germline ends came to 14 bases. The CDR3 covers 16 residues. The CDR3 protein is CASSYPRADNSYEQYF. For the CDR3, the DNA is TGTGCCAGCAGTTACCCCAGGGCGGATAACTCCTACGAGCAGTACTTC.

This sequence joins TRBV5-6 and TRBJ1-2, with D hard to call. The germline CDR1 and CDR2 sequences are SGHDT and YYEEEE. The ends were cut back, 2 bases at V and 2 bases at J, with 10 bases in the middle. The CDR3 is made up of 14 amino acids. CDR3 residues: CASSFQVENYGYTF. In DNA, the CDR3 is TGTGCCAGCAGCTTTCAAGTGGAGAACTATGGCTACACCTTC.

This chain uses TRBV5-1 with TRBJ2-3, with TRBD2 matching over 7 bases. The germline V gene has CDR1 SGHRS and CDR2 YFSETQ. The junction had 4 bases not matched to a gene; V was cut back by 3 bases and J by 3 bases. There are 14 residues in the CDR3. This chain's CDR3 is CASSSGLETDTQYF. CDR3 coding DNA: TGCGCCAGCAGCTCCGGACTAGAAACAGATACGCAGTATTTT.

J is TRBJ1-4 and V is TRBV9; TRBD1 agrees at 9 bases. The V and J ends lost 2 bases and 7 bases, in that order; junction bases with no gene match: 9. Germline V lookup: CDR1 SGDLS, CDR2 YYNGEE. The CDR3 is 16 residues long. Written as DNA, the CDR3 is TGTGCCAGCAGCGTGGGGGACAGGGATAGTCTTGAAAAACTGTTTTTT. Its translation is CASSVGDRDSLEKLFF. Full variable domain (remainder filled in from reference TRBV9 and TRBJ1-4): DSGVTQTPKHLITATGQRVTLRCSPRSGDLSVYWYQQSLDQGLQFLIQYYNGEERAKGNILERFSAQQFPDLHSELNLSSLELGDSALYFCASSVGDRDSLEKLFFGSGTQLSVL.

This chain joins TRBV6-5 and TRBJ1-2, with D maybe TRBD1 (6 bases). The V end lost 4 bases, the J end lost 2 bases, and 17 bases lay between the germline ends. Germline values: CDR1 MNHEY, CDR2 SVGAGI. CDR3 length: 16 residues. CDR3 DNA: TGTGCCAGCAGTTTCCATCAGGGAGGGGGGAACTATGGCTACACCTTC. Residues: CASSFHQGGGNYGYTF.

The rearrangement uses TRBV10-1 and TRBJ1-5, with 8 bases aligning to TRBD1. V shed 7 bases and J 5 bases; nucleotides not matched to a gene: 7. This CDR3 has 14 amino acids. Germline CDR1 and CDR2: WNHNN and SYGVQD (reference sequence). Written as DNA, the CDR3 is TGCGCCAGCACCAGACTGACAGGGGATCAGCCCCAGCATTTT. It encodes CASTRLTGDQPQHF.

This rearrangement joins TRBV19 to TRBJ2-3; D call uncertain. From germline, CDR1 is LNHDA and CDR2 SQIVND (reference sequence). V was pared by 5 bases and J by 4 bases, with 10 bases between. The CDR3 sequence is 13 residues long. The CDR3 DNA follows: TGTGCCAGTAGTTTAGGCGCCGCAGATACGCAGTATTTT. It yields the protein CASSLGAADTQYF.

CDR3 nucleotides: TGTGCCAGTAGTATTGGGGACAGCCCATCGGGGCGGCATTTT. It specifies CASSIGDSPSGRHF. This chain uses TRBV19 with TRBJ1-5; 7 nucleotides match TRBD1. The V and J ends lost 3 bases and 15 bases, in that order; junction bases with no gene match: 14. In germline, CDR1 is LNHDA, CDR2 SQIVND (reference sequence). This CDR3 contains 14 residues. Full variable domain (outside the CDR3, taken from reference TRBV19 and TRBJ1-5): DGGITQSPKYLFRKEGQNVTLSCEQNLNHDAMYWYRQDPGQGLRLIYYSQIVNDFQKGDIAEGYSVSREKKESFPLTVTSAQKNPTAFYLCASSIGDSPSGRHFGDGTRLSIL.

This rearrangement joins TRBV27 to TRBJ2-7; 7 positions match TRBD1. The length of the CDR3 is 14 residues. Trimming at V came to 5 bases and at J to 2 bases, leaving 6 bases not matched to a gene. Germline CDR1 is MNHEY and CDR2 is SMNVEV (reference sequence). The CDR3 region is CASSLWGQTYEQYF. CDR3 in DNA: TGTGCCAGCAGTCTCTGGGGACAGACCTACGAGCAGTACTTC.

The chain recombines TRBV27 with TRBJ1-1, with D possibly matching TRBD1 (6 bases). Germline V gives CDR1 MNHEY, CDR2 SMNVEV (reference sequence). The CDR3 sequence is 15 residues long. V was trimmed by 5 bases and J by 4 bases, leaving 17 bases between them. The CDR3 sequence is CASSDPGQPLTEAFF. The CDR3 DNA follows: TGTGCCAGCAGTGACCCGGGACAACCTCTCACTGAAGCTTTCTTT.

The V and J genes are TRBV4-1 and TRBJ2-5; weak D call: TRBD2 (5 bases). There are 15 residues in the CDR3. Germline CDR1 MGHRA, CDR2 YSYEKL. Trimming removed 3 bases from V and 2 bases from J, with 13 bases in between. CDR3 DNA: TGCGCCAGCAGCCAGAGGCTAGCCTATCAAGAGACCCAGTACTTC. Its translation is CASSQRLAYQETQYF.

The CDR3 protein is CASSLESPREQFF. CDR3 in DNA: TGTGCCAGCAGCCTCGAGAGCCCACGTGAGCAGTTCTTC. The rearrangement joins TRBV7-9 to TRBJ2-1; D is unclear. CDR1 and CDR2 (germline): SEHNR, FQNEAQ (reference sequence). The CDR3 runs 13 residues. V shed 5 bases and J shed 9 bases, with 14 bases lying between them.

V gene TRBV9 combines with J gene TRBJ1-1; no clear D. The CDR3 sequence is 15 residues long. Germline-derived CDR1 and CDR2 are SGDLS and YYNGEE. V was shortened by 1 base and J by 0 bases, with 10 bases between the two germline ends. CDR3 in amino acids: CASSVNGGVNTEAFF. In DNA form, the CDR3 reads TGTGCCAGCAGCGTAAATGGCGGGGTGAACACTGAAGCTTTCTTT.

This chain joins TRBV10-2 and TRBJ1-5; D not resolved. There are 15 residues in the CDR3. Trimming took off 2 bases at V and 0 bases at J, with 8 bases between the two ends. Per the germline V gene, CDR1 is WSHSY and CDR2 is SAAADI. CDR3 region: CASSEGEVSNQPQHF. The DNA for the CDR3 is TGCGCCAGCAGTGAGGGAGAAGTTAGCAATCAGCCCCAGCATTTT.